This entry features one T cell receptor (beta chain) sequence. Antigen: not known. Unfractionated whole blood yielded the extracted total RNA. Individual cDNA molecules (in the library) carried attached unique molecular identifiers. TCRdb re-derived calls from the 5' RACE reads in MiXCR, one entry per CDR3 protein. The sample contains around 82,000 distinct CDR3 sequences, roughly 8.4% of which appear only once. The sample belongs to a study of human T cells and chemical hapten exposure. General study points: DPC sensitization left the count of TCRs above 1 in 1000 unchanged.

The V gene's germline CDR1 is MNHNY and CDR2 SVGAGI (reference sequence). Deletions cut 2 bases from V and 2 bases from J, with 12 bases between. This CDR3 comprises 15 residues. The origin of this receptor is a male donor in good health. The chain couples TRBV6-6 to TRBJ1-1; D unclear. CDR3 in amino acids: CASSYPDGPNTEAFF. The CDR3 DNA reads as TGTGCCAGCAGTTACCCGGACGGACCAAACACTGAAGCTTTCTTT.